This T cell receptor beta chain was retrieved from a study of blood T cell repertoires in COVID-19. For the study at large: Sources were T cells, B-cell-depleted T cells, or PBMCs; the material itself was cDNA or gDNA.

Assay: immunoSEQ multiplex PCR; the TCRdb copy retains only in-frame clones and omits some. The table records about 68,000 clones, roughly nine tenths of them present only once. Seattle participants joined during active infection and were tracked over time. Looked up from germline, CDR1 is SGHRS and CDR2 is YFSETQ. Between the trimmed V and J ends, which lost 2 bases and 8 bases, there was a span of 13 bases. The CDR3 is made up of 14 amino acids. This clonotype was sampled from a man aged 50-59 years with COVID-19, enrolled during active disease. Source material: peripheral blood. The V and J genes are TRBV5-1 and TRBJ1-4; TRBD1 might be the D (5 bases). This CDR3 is CASSLGEGREKLFF. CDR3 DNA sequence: TGCGCCAGCAGCTTAGGCGAGGGGAGGGAAAAACTGTTTTTT.